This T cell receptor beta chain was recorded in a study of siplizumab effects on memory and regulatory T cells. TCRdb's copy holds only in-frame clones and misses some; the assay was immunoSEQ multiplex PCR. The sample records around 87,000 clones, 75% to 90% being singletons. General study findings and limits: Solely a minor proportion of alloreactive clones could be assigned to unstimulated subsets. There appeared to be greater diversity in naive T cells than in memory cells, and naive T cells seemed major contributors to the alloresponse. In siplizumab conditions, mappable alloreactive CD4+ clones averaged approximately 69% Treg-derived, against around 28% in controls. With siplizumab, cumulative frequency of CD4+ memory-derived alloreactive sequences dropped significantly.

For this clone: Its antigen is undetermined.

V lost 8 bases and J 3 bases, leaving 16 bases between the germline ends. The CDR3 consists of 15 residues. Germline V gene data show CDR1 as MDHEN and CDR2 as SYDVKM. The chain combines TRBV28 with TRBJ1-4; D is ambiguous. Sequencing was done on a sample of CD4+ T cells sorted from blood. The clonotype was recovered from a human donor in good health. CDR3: CASLLGGSPNEKLFF. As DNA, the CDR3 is TGTGCCAGCCTTCTGGGTGGCAGCCCTAATGAAAAACTGTTTTTT.